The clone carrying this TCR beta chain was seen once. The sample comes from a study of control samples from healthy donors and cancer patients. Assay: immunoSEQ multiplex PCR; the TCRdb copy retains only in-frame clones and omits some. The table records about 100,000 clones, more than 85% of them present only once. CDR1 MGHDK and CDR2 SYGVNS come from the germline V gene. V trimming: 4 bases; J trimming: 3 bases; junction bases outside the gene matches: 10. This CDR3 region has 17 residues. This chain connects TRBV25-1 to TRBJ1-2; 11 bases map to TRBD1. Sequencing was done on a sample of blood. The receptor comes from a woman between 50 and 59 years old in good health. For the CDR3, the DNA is TGTGCCAGCAGTGCAAGTTGGACAGGGGGCTATGACTATGGCTACACCTTC. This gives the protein CASSASWTGGYDYGYTF.